This TCR beta chain emerged from a study of OX40 agonist ivuxolimab in advanced cancers. Study findings and constraints: CD4+ T cells averaged fewer expanded clones than CD8+ T cells.

From germline, CDR1 is SGHTS and CDR2 YDEGEE. Trimming removed 5 bases from V and 8 bases from J, with 19 bases in between. The CDR3 has 14 amino acids. Produced via immunoSEQ multiplex PCR; TCRdb's table is partial and in-frame only. This table holds about 120,000 clones, roughly 93% found once. In regard to this clone: What it binds is not known.

V is TRBV5-8 and J is TRBJ1-1, with D perhaps matching TRBD1 (5 bases). The sequencing used CD4+ or CD8+ T cells sorted from blood, collected in a trial of the OX40 agonist ivuxolimab. This sequence originates from an adult with an advanced solid tumor such as melanoma, head and neck, liver or kidney cancer. CDR3 protein: CASRERQSLREAFF. Here the CDR3 DNA reads TGTGCCAGCAGGGAACGACAGAGCCTTCGGGAAGCTTTCTTT.